The 7 T cell receptor beta chains given below trace back to one sample, sequenced in a study of blood T cell repertoires in COVID-19. The assay was immunoSEQ multiplex PCR, and TCRdb's table has in-frame clones only and misses some. This sample has tens of thousands of clones, with about 85% found just once. Sequenced sample: peripheral blood. The receptors here all came from a woman aged 80 or over with active or convalescent COVID-19.

The chain links TRBV4-1 to TRBJ2-7; 12 bases agree with TRBD1. The CDR3 loop spans 16 amino acids. Losses at the gene ends were 4 bases for V and 4 bases for J; bases not matched to a gene: 8. CDR1 is MGHRA and CDR2 is YSYEKL in the germline V gene. DNA of the CDR3: TGCGCCAGCAGCCTTCTGCCGGGACAGGGGGCATACGAGCAGTACTTC. This encodes CASSLLPGQGAYEQYF.

The table lists this clone with a few counts. The V gene is TRBV27, the J gene TRBJ1-3, with 8 bases identical to TRBD1. V shed 5 bases and J 0 bases; nucleotides not matched to a gene: 9. The CDR3 is made up of 17 amino acids. The germline CDR1 and CDR2 sequences are MNHEY and SMNVEV (reference sequence). The DNA for the CDR3 is TGTGCCAGCAGTCCTAGACAGGGGCCGAGCTCTGGAAACACCATATATTTT. As protein: CASSPRQGPSSGNTIYF.

The J gene is TRBJ2-1, the V gene TRBV7-2, with D perhaps given as TRBD1 or TRBD2 (5 bases each). The V end lost 5 bases, the J end lost 4 bases, and 15 bases lay between the germline ends. CDR3 length equals 15 residues. Germline CDR1 SGHTA, CDR2 FQGNSA. The CDR3 here is CASSLGASWYNEQFF. CDR3 DNA: TGTGCCAGCAGCCTAGGGGCTAGCTGGTACAATGAGCAGTTCTTC.

The chain links TRBV11-3 to TRBJ1-1, with D hard to call. Germline CDR1 is SGHNT and CDR2 is YENEEA. The CDR3 runs to 13 residues. V was trimmed by 3 bases and J by 4 bases, leaving 9 bases between them. CDR3 sequence (DNA): TGTGCCAGCAGCTTTATCGGAGGCACTGAAGCTTTCTTT. Translated: CASSFIGGTEAFF. The whole variable domain, remainder taken from reference TRBV11-3 and TRBJ1-1, is EAGVVQSPRYKIIEKKQPVAFWCNPISGHNTLYWYLQNLGQGPELLIRYENEEAVDDSQLPKDRFSAERLKGVDSTLKIQPAELGDSAVYLCASSFIGGTEAFFGQGTRLTVV.

This chain uses TRBV4-1 with TRBJ1-2; 7 nucleotides agree with TRBD1. The CDR3 contains 17 residues. Looked up from germline, CDR1 is MGHRA and CDR2 is YSYEKL. J was trimmed by 7 bases and V by 2 bases; bases with no gene match: 16. The CDR3 DNA reads as TGCGCCAGCAGCCAACTCCAAGGTTCTGACAGGGCGGTTGGCTACACCTTC. Its protein is CASSQLQGSDRAVGYTF.

This rearrangement joins TRBV4-1 to TRBJ1-2; TRBD1 might be the D (5 bases). Trimming pared 2 bases from V and 1 base from J, leaving 11 bases between. The germline V gene encodes CDR1 MGHRA and CDR2 YSYEKL. This CDR3 is built from 15 residues. The CDR3 region is CASSQQTVVNYGYTF. Written as DNA, the CDR3 is TGCGCCAGCAGCCAACAGACAGTAGTTAACTATGGCTACACCTTC.

This clone was picked up one time. The V call is TRBV9, the J call TRBJ2-3; TRBD2 agrees at 12 bases. Per the germline V gene, CDR1 is SGDLS and CDR2 is YYNGEE. CDR3 length: 15 residues. Unmatched junction bases numbered 1, after V lost 0 bases and J lost 5 bases. The CDR3 here is CASSVGLAGVDTQYF. CDR3 DNA sequence: TGTGCCAGCAGCGTAGGACTAGCGGGGGTAGATACGCAGTATTTT.